Detailed here is one TCR beta chain. These data originate in a study of radiotherapy plus CTLA-4 blockade in lung cancer. Some clones are missing from TCRdb's copy, which holds only in-frame ones; the method was immunoSEQ multiplex PCR. The sample carries about 98,000 clones, approximately 85% recorded once. V dropped 9 bases and J dropped 0; count of bases not matched to a gene: 6. Germline V gene sequence: CDR1 MNHNS, CDR2 SASEGT. The CDR3 is 14 residues long. This TCR derives from a human donor with non-small cell lung cancer who had a partial response to radiotherapy plus ipilimumab. Sequences were derived from peripheral blood, sampled from a patient treated with radiotherapy plus ipilimumab. This chain joins TRBV6-1 and TRBJ2-7; 9 bases agree with TRBD1. The CDR3 protein is CASFGDRDSYEQYF. The CDR3 DNA reads as TGTGCCAGTTTTGGGGACAGGGACTCCTACGAGCAGTACTTC.